One sample yielded the 31 T cell receptor beta chains listed below, sequenced in a study of T cell responses to AZD1222 COVID-19 vaccine. Sequencing used immunoSEQ multiplex PCR; TCRdb keeps in-frame clones, though not all of them. The sample lists about 150,000 clones, 70% to 90% occurring once. The source was peripheral blood, collected 28 days after the second AZD1222 dose. The origin of the receptors is an adult who received the AZD1222 COVID-19 vaccine.

The V call is TRBV5-1, the J call TRBJ1-3; D unclear. This CDR3 contains 17 residues. V shed 0 bases and J shed 1 base, with 14 bases lying between them. The germline V gene has CDR1 SGHRS and CDR2 YFSETQ. The CDR3 loop reads CASSLDPNWGSGNTIYF. The DNA for the CDR3 is TGCGCCAGCAGCTTGGATCCCAATTGGGGTTCTGGAAACACCATATATTTT.

This clone was recorded only once. The chain carries TRBV2 and TRBJ2-7; perhaps TRBD2 as D (6 bases). This CDR3 spans 14 amino acids. Between the trimmed V and J ends, which lost 8 bases and 2 bases, there was a span of 16 bases. CDR1 is SNHLY and CDR2 is FYNNEI in the germline V gene. This CDR3 reads CASQTGTGAYEQYF. In DNA, the CDR3 is TGTGCCAGCCAAACCGGGACGGGAGCCTACGAGCAGTACTTC.

The rearrangement uses TRBV9 and TRBJ1-4; D might be TRBD1 (6 bases). Germline V gives CDR1 SGDLS, CDR2 YYNGEE. The CDR3 spans 15 residues. Trimming cost V 3 bases and J 1 base, with 10 bases left between them. This CDR3 reads CASSGGRRTNEKLFF. The CDR3 bases are TGTGCCAGCAGCGGGGGGCGGCGAACTAATGAAAAACTGTTTTTT.

J is TRBJ1-2 and V is TRBV2; D is undetermined. This CDR3 comprises 10 residues. Trimming cost V 6 bases and J 8 bases, with 7 bases left between them. Per germline, CDR1 SNHLY and CDR2 FYNNEI. The CDR3: CASSGMGYTF. CDR3 DNA sequence: TGTGCCAGCAGCGGGATGGGCTACACCTTC. Looking up the rest from reference TRBV2 and TRBJ1-2 gives the full variable domain: EPEVTQTPSHQVTQMGQEVILRCVPISNHLYFYWYRQILGQKVEFLVSFYNNEISEKSEIFDDQFSVERPDGSNFTLKIRSTKLEDSAMYFCASSGMGYTFGSGTRLTVV.

In this sample, this clone turned up a few times. The CDR3 bases are TGTGCCAGCAGCCAAGATGGGCCCCAGCATTTT. Protein sequence: CASSQDGPQHF. This chain links TRBV3-1 (or the pseudogene TRBV3-2) with TRBJ1-5, with no clear D. Germline lookup yields CDR1 LGHDT and CDR2 YNNKEL (reference sequence). The V end lost 0 bases, the J end lost 9 bases, and 3 bases lay between the germline ends. The CDR3 length is 11 residues.

This sequence joins TRBV18 and TRBJ2-3; 7 nucleotides line up with TRBD2. With 0 bases clipped from V and 2 bases from J, the junction kept 8 bases outside the gene matches. The CDR3 extends over 17 amino acids. Germline V gene lookup returns CDR1 KGHSH and CDR2 LQKENI. The CDR3 region has the DNA TGTGCCAGCTCACCACCTTCCGCGGGGGACCCCACAGATACGCAGTATTTT. Amino acids: CASSPPSAGDPTDTQYF. The variable domain in full, with the rest retrieved from reference TRBV18 and TRBJ2-3, is NAGVMQNPRHLVRRRGQEARLRCSPMKGHSHVYWYRQLPEEGLKFMVYLQKENIIDESGMPKERFSAEFPKEGPSILRIQQVVRGDSAAYFCASSPPSAGDPTDTQYFGPGTRLTVL.

This chain links TRBV7-2 with TRBJ2-3, with TRBD2 as a possible D gene (7 bases). V was shortened by 5 bases and J by 1 base, with 13 bases between the two germline ends. Looked up from germline, CDR1 is SGHTA and CDR2 is FQGNSA. The CDR3 contains 15 residues. The CDR3 spells CASSPPGGRTDTQYF. CDR3 DNA sequence: TGTGCCAGCAGCCCACCCGGGGGGCGCACAGATACGCAGTATTTT.

This clone appeared a few times. The V gene is TRBV7-9, the J gene TRBJ1-2; D unclear. This CDR3 spans 16 amino acids. Between the trimmed V and J ends, which lost 1 base and 0 bases, there was a span of 12 bases. Germline values: CDR1 SEHNR, CDR2 FQNEAQ (reference sequence). The CDR3 loop reads CASSLVRASTNYGYTF. The CDR3 region has the DNA TGTGCCAGCAGCTTAGTTCGGGCCAGTACTAACTATGGCTACACCTTC.

This chain links TRBV2 with TRBJ1-6; 9 bases are a match to TRBD1. CDR3 length: 15 residues. V lost 6 bases, J lost 10 bases, and 10 bases stayed unmatched. Looked up from germline, CDR1 is SNHLY and CDR2 is FYNNEI. Here the CDR3 reads CASRTSTGGRSPLHF. The CDR3 nucleotides read TGTGCCAGCAGGACCAGTACAGGGGGCAGATCACCCCTCCACTTT. The variable domain in full, completed from reference TRBV2 and TRBJ1-6, reads EPEVTQTPSHQVTQMGQEVILRCVPISNHLYFYWYRQILGQKVEFLVSFYNNEISEKSEIFDDQFSVERPDGSNFTLKIRSTKLEDSAMYFCASRTSTGGRSPLHFGNGTRLTVT.

V and J are TRBV30 and TRBJ1-1; perhaps TRBD1 as D (6 bases). The V end was cut by 6 bases, the J end by 11 bases, with 19 bases between. Looked up from germline, CDR1 is GTSNPN and CDR2 is SVGIG (reference sequence). The CDR3 is 12 residues long. CDR3 coding DNA: TGTGCCTGCCAACTTACAGGGCGAGGGGCTTTCTTT. Translated, it gives CACQLTGRGAFF.

This clone was seen once. The chain employs TRBV12-3 or TRBV12-4 and TRBJ1-4; possibly TRBD1 for D (5 bases). V gave up 11 bases and J gave up 8 bases, with 18 bases separating them. This CDR3 comprises 13 residues. CDR3 amino acids: CASAGPAREKLFF. CDR3 nucleotide sequence: TGTGCCTCGGCAGGGCCCGCAAGGGAAAAACTGTTTTTT.

The chain has TRBV4-1 and TRBJ1-2; D is possibly TRBD1 (5 bases). This CDR3 has 17 amino acids. The V and J ends lost 4 bases and 0 bases respectively, with 18 bases between them. CDR1 and CDR2 from the germline V gene are MGHRA and YSYEKL. This CDR3 is CASSPTPPGAANYGYTF. The CDR3 DNA reads TGCGCCAGCAGCCCGACCCCGCCTGGGGCAGCTAACTATGGCTACACCTTC.

This chain uses TRBV29-1 with TRBJ2-5; a possible D gene is TRBD1 (5 bases). Germline V gene lookup returns CDR1 SQVTM and CDR2 ANQGSEA. With 5 bases removed from V and 4 bases from J, the gap between germline ends came to 8 bases. This CDR3 region has 11 residues. Here the CDR3 DNA reads TGCAGCGTTCCCCAGGGAGAGACCCAGTACTTC. Protein sequence: CSVPQGETQYF.

The chain joins TRBV7-9 to TRBJ1-1; D is ambiguous. The ends were cut back, 5 bases at V and 7 bases at J, with 17 bases in the middle. Germline loops: CDR1 SEHNR, CDR2 FQNEAQ (reference sequence). The CDR3 runs to 14 residues. The CDR3 nucleotides read TGTGCCAGCAGCCGTGGTCGGCAGATGGGTGAAGCTTTCTTT. Its translation is CASSRGRQMGEAFF.

V is TRBV20-1 and J is TRBJ2-1; D not resolved. The CDR3 is 10 residues long. The V gene's germline CDR1 is DFQATT and CDR2 SNEGSKA (reference sequence). Trimming removed 3 bases from V and 4 bases from J, with 1 base in between. In DNA, the CDR3 is TGCAGTGCTAGTTACAATGAGCAGTTCTTC. Its translation: CSASYNEQFF.

J is TRBJ2-1 and V is TRBV6-2 or TRBV6-3; TRBD2 agrees at 8 bases. CDR3 size: 14 residues. After removal of 2 bases from V and 6 bases from J, the junction contained 3 bases not matched to a gene. Looked up from germline, CDR1 is MNHEY and CDR2 is SVGEGT. CDR3 sequence: CASSYTGGGNEQFF. As DNA, the CDR3 is TGTGCCAGCAGTTACACGGGGGGGGGCAATGAGCAGTTCTTC.

The chain couples TRBV4-3 to TRBJ1-2; tentative D call: TRBD1 (5 bases). The CDR3 totals 13 residues. CDR1 is LGHNA and CDR2 is YSLEER in the germline V gene. V gave up 1 base and J gave up 8 bases, with 11 bases separating them. CDR3 protein: CASSQGEGSGYTF. DNA for the CDR3: TGCGCCAGCAGCCAAGGGGAGGGGAGCGGCTACACCTTC.

The J gene is TRBJ1-1, the V gene TRBV25-1; TRBD1 is a possible D gene (6 bases). The CDR3 totals 13 residues. Germline V gene lookup returns CDR1 MGHDK and CDR2 SYGVNS. V lost 4 bases to trimming and J lost 5 bases, with 11 bases between them. The CDR3 coding sequence is TGTGCCAGCAGTGGGCAACAGGGTACTGAAGCTTTCTTT. Translation: CASSGQQGTEAFF.

This chain uses TRBV7-9 with TRBJ1-2; D gene unclear. Germline lookup yields CDR1 SEHNR and CDR2 FQNEAQ (reference sequence). V was shortened by 5 bases and J by 8 bases, with 15 bases between the two germline ends. The CDR3 is 13 residues long. The chain's CDR3 is CASSPPGSWGYTF. For the CDR3, the DNA is TGTGCCAGCAGCCCACCCGGGTCTTGGGGCTACACCTTC.

The chain is built from TRBV5-6 and TRBJ1-2; D remains ambiguous. The CDR3 consists of 13 residues. From germline, CDR1 is SGHDT and CDR2 YYEEEE. Trimming pared 7 bases from V and 8 bases from J, leaving 18 bases between. CDR3 loop: CASPLEGVRGYTF. The CDR3 DNA sequence: TGTGCCAGCCCCCTGGAGGGAGTGAGGGGCTACACCTTC.

The V gene is TRBV27, the J gene TRBJ1-2, with a possible D match to TRBD1 (6 bases). V lost 4 bases and J 3 bases, leaving 15 bases between the germline ends. From germline, CDR1 is MNHEY and CDR2 SMNVEV (reference sequence). CDR3 length: 15 residues. CDR3 protein: CASSSYEGVHYGYTF. In nucleotides, the CDR3 is TGTGCCAGCAGTTCGTACGAGGGGGTACACTATGGCTACACCTTC.

The chain employs TRBV3-1 (or the pseudogene TRBV3-2) and TRBJ1-2; tentative D call: TRBD1 (5 bases). The V and J ends lost 4 bases and 4 bases respectively, with 13 bases between them. The CDR3 loop spans 14 amino acids. Germline CDR1 LGHDT, CDR2 YNNKEL (reference sequence). CDR3 region: CASSPLSGAYGYTF. CDR3 coding DNA: TGTGCCAGCAGCCCTCTTTCCGGGGCCTATGGCTACACCTTC.

This chain connects TRBV4-1 to TRBJ1-5, with a possible D match to TRBD1 (5 bases). CDR3 length equals 14 residues. The germline V and J ends were trimmed by 4 bases and 3 bases, with 10 bases remaining between them. Germline V CDR1 and CDR2: MGHRA, YSYEKL. In nucleotides, the CDR3 is TGCGCCAGCAGCCCTGCAGGGCCCAATCAGCCCCAGCATTTT. This translates into CASSPAGPNQPQHF.

The V gene is TRBV11-2, the J gene TRBJ2-3; D is unresolved. The CDR3 length is 14 residues. The germline V gene has CDR1 SGHAT and CDR2 FQNNGV. V was pared by 2 bases and J by 5 bases, with 11 bases between. Here the CDR3 reads CASSLPSTGDTQYF. Written as DNA, the CDR3 is TGTGCCAGCAGCTTACCCTCTACGGGAGATACGCAGTATTTT.

This sequence joins TRBV18 and TRBJ2-7, with unresolved D. Trimming took 3 bases from V and 0 from J, leaving 9 bases between them. The CDR3 has 14 amino acids. Germline CDR1 is KGHSH and CDR2 is LQKENI. The CDR3 here is CASSPDRASYEQYF. The CDR3 DNA sequence: TGTGCCAGCTCACCGGACCGCGCCTCCTACGAGCAGTACTTC.

The CDR3 is CASTPGGDTQYF. As DNA, the CDR3 is TGTGCCAGCACCCCGGGGGGAGATACGCAGTATTTT. The gene calls are TRBV7-2 and TRBJ2-3, with 7 nucleotides matching TRBD2. Germline values: CDR1 SGHTA, CDR2 FQGNSA. The trim removed 7 bases at V and 5 bases at J, leaving 3 bases unmatched. The CDR3 runs to 12 residues.

This clone has only one observation. The rearrangement links TRBV7-9 to TRBJ1-2, with D possibly being TRBD1 (5 bases). The CDR3 consists of 15 residues. Trimming stripped 5 bases from V and 0 bases from J, with 13 bases between. Germline V lookup: CDR1 SEHNR, CDR2 FQNEAQ (reference sequence). The CDR3 spells CASSPPRQPNYGYTF. CDR3 bases: TGTGCCAGCAGCCCCCCGAGACAGCCTAACTATGGCTACACCTTC.

This clone occurred a few times. The V and J genes are TRBV7-9 and TRBJ1-5; D perhaps matches TRBD1 (6 bases). With 5 bases removed from V and 4 bases from J, the gap between germline ends came to 9 bases. The CDR3 has 13 residues. Germline V gene sequence: CDR1 SEHNR, CDR2 FQNEAQ (reference sequence). The DNA for the CDR3 is TGTGCCAGCAGCCCCGGACAGAATCAGCCCCAGCATTTT. As protein: CASSPGQNQPQHF.

This clone was recorded a few times. This CDR3 reads CASSRRLAGEEFF. The CDR3 DNA reads TGCGCCAGCAGCAGAAGACTAGCGGGGGAGGAGTTCTTC. The chain couples TRBV5-1 to TRBJ2-1; 12 nucleotides agree with TRBD2. The CDR3 is made up of 13 amino acids. The ends lost 4 bases at V and 14 bases at J; junction bases unmatched: 7. The germline V gene encodes CDR1 SGHRS and CDR2 YFSETQ.

This clone was recorded a few times. The CDR3: CASKPSQREYF. The CDR3 bases are TGTGCCAGCAAACCCTCACAGCGGGAGTACTTC. The chain couples TRBV6-5 to TRBJ2-5; a possible D gene is TRBD2 (6 bases). The CDR3 consists of 11 residues. The V end lost 7 bases, the J end lost 12 bases, and 15 bases lay between the germline ends. The germline CDR1 and CDR2 sequences are MNHEY and SVGAGI.

This chain joins TRBV3-1 (or the pseudogene TRBV3-2) and TRBJ1-5; 9 bases map to TRBD1. The V gene's germline CDR1 is LGHDT and CDR2 YNNKEL (reference sequence). Trimming took 3 bases from V and 7 from J; bases not matched to a gene: 4. This CDR3 is 14 amino acids long. CDR3 protein: CASSQGQGGQPQHF. The CDR3 DNA reads as TGTGCCAGCAGCCAGGGACAGGGTGGGCAGCCCCAGCATTTT.